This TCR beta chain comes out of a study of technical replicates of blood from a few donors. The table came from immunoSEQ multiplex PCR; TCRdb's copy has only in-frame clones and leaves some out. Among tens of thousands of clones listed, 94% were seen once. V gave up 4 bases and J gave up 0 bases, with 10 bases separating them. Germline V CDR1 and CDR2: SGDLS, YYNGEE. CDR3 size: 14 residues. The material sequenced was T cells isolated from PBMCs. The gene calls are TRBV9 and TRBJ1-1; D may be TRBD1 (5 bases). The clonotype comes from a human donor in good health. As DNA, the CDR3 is TGTGCCAGCAGCATATCAGGGATGAACACTGAAGCTTTCTTT. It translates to CASSISGMNTEAFF.